These 28 T cell receptor beta chains were all obtained from the same sample, sequenced in a study of cytomegalovirus exposure and HLA in healthy donors. Vbeta (60) and Jbeta (13) primers were used in the PCR. TCRdb's copy holds only in-frame clones and misses some; the assay was immunoSEQ multiplex PCR. The sample holds some 60,000 clones. The sequenced sample was PBMCs. All receptors derive from a young man in good health and CMV-seropositive.

The chain links TRBV7-6 to TRBJ1-3, with D perhaps matching TRBD1 (6 bases). This CDR3 has 13 amino acids. V dropped 4 bases and J dropped 4 bases, with 8 bases sitting between them. Germline loops: CDR1 SGHVS, CDR2 FNYEAQ. The CDR3 DNA reads TGTGCCAGCAGCTATGACAGGGGAAACACCATATATTTT. Translating gives CASSYDRGNTIYF.

This chain uses TRBV9 with TRBJ1-2; D call uncertain. The germline V gene has CDR1 SGDLS and CDR2 YYNGEE. Trimming pared 3 bases from V and 1 base from J, leaving 13 bases between. The CDR3 runs 15 residues. In DNA, the CDR3 is TGTGCCAGCAGCGCCCCCTTAGAGGGTAACTATGGCTACACCTTC. Translation: CASSAPLEGNYGYTF.

DNA for the CDR3: TGTGCCAGCAGTTACACTAGCGGGAGCTACGAGCAGTACTTC. This translates into CASSYTSGSYEQYF. The V call is TRBV6-6, the J call TRBJ2-7; 11 nucleotides agree with TRBD2. From germline, CDR1 is MNHNY and CDR2 SVGAGI (reference sequence). There are 14 residues in the CDR3. V lost 2 bases, J lost 3 bases, and 0 bases stayed unmatched.

The chain combines TRBV7-9 with TRBJ2-7; perhaps TRBD1 as D (6 bases). From germline, CDR1 is SEHNR and CDR2 FQNEAQ (reference sequence). This CDR3 contains 15 residues. The V and J ends lost 5 bases and 7 bases respectively, with 21 bases between them. The CDR3 loop reads CASSPKGQGLREQYF. Written as DNA, the CDR3 is TGTGCCAGCAGCCCTAAGGGACAAGGGCTACGGGAGCAGTACTTC.

V and J are TRBV28 and TRBJ2-7; 12 bases agree with TRBD2. Germline V gene lookup returns CDR1 MDHEN and CDR2 SYDVKM. J was trimmed by 3 bases and V by 6 bases; bases with no gene match: 6. The length of the CDR3 is 15 residues. The CDR3 nucleotides are TGTGCCAGCAGCCAACTAGCGGGAGGTTTCTACGAGCAGTACTTC. Protein sequence: CASSQLAGGFYEQYF.

The V call is TRBV5-6, the J call TRBJ1-2; TRBD1 matches 8 bases. Looked up from germline, CDR1 is SGHDT and CDR2 is YYEEEE. Trimming at V came to 2 bases and at J to 6 bases, leaving 6 bases not matched to a gene. The CDR3 consists of 14 residues. DNA of the CDR3: TGTGCCAGCAGCTTTGGACAGGGAGTTAATGGCTACACCTTC. Amino acids: CASSFGQGVNGYTF.

V is TRBV25-1 and J is TRBJ1-2; 11 nucleotides line up with TRBD1. Germline values: CDR1 MGHDK, CDR2 SYGVNS. V dropped 6 bases and J dropped 7; count of bases not matched to a gene: 4. The CDR3 contains 13 residues. CDR3 residues: CASSRTGGGGYTF. CDR3 nucleotide sequence: TGTGCCAGCAGCCGGACAGGGGGCGGTGGCTACACCTTC.

V is TRBV28 and J is TRBJ2-7; 10 positions match TRBD1. The length of the CDR3 is 16 residues. The V segment lost 3 bases and the J segment 4 bases; nucleotides outside the gene matches: 9. The germline CDR1 and CDR2 sequences are MDHEN and SYDVKM. This CDR3 is CASSFGFGTGAYEQYF. The DNA for the CDR3 is TGTGCCAGCAGTTTTGGGTTCGGGACAGGGGCTTACGAGCAGTACTTC.

V gene TRBV30 combines with J gene TRBJ1-5; 10 nucleotides align to TRBD1. CDR1 and CDR2 from the germline V gene are GTSNPN and SVGIG (reference sequence). The CDR3 covers 14 residues. The V and J ends lost 2 bases and 5 bases, in that order; junction bases with no gene match: 3. CDR3 sequence (DNA): TGTGCCTGGAGTACCGGACAGGGGGATCAGCCCCAGCATTTT. Its translation: CAWSTGQGDQPQHF.

The chain joins TRBV15 to TRBJ1-2; no firm D call. The CDR3 is made up of 17 amino acids. V lost 1 base and J 2 bases, leaving 17 bases between the germline ends. Germline V gene sequence: CDR1 LNHNV, CDR2 YYDKDF (reference sequence). The CDR3 sequence is CATSRVDREDSNYGYTF. The CDR3 DNA is TGTGCCACCAGCAGAGTGGATAGGGAGGATAGCAACTATGGCTACACCTTC.

This clone shows up as medium-sized by frequency. The chain carries TRBV19 and TRBJ1-4; 9 bases line up with TRBD1. Trimming took 7 bases from V and 6 from J; bases not matched to a gene: 3. The V gene's germline CDR1 is LNHDA and CDR2 SQIVND (reference sequence). The CDR3 sequence is 13 residues long. The CDR3 spells CASTGQGDEKLFF. The CDR3 region has the DNA TGTGCCAGTACGGGACAGGGTGATGAAAAACTGTTTTTT.

The V and J genes are TRBV15 and TRBJ2-5, with a tentative D call TRBD1 (6 bases). The J call could be wrong; TRBJ2-7 is a better fit for the DNA end. The CDR3 spans 15 residues. CDR1 is LNHNV, CDR2 YYDKDF, per germline (reference sequence). CDR3 in DNA: TGTGCCACCAAGCCCCCAGGGGCCCGCTCCTACGAGCAGTACTTC. Residues: CATKPPGARSYEQYF.

The chain recombines TRBV5-5 with TRBJ2-5; tentative D call: TRBD1 (5 bases). This CDR3 region has 14 residues. Trimming took off 4 bases at V and 1 base at J, with 11 bases between the two ends. Germline V gene lookup returns CDR1 SGHKS and CDR2 YYEKEE (reference sequence). The CDR3 loop reads CASSRRVTQETQYF. As DNA, the CDR3 is TGTGCCAGCAGCCGCAGGGTTACCCAAGAGACCCAGTACTTC.

V usage is TRBV5-1 and J usage is TRBJ2-7; D ambiguous. CDR3 length equals 14 residues. From germline, CDR1 is SGHRS and CDR2 YFSETQ. V lost 0 bases to trimming and J lost 2 bases, with 9 bases between them. Here the CDR3 reads CASSLGGHAYEQYF. The DNA for the CDR3 is TGCGCCAGCAGCTTGGGAGGTCACGCCTACGAGCAGTACTTC.

J is TRBJ2-4 and V is TRBV15, with D tentatively TRBD1 (5 bases). Trimming cost V 0 bases and J 1 base, with 10 bases left between them. CDR3 length: 16 residues. Germline assignment: CDR1 LNHNV and CDR2 YYDKDF (reference sequence). CDR3 nucleotides: TGTGCCACCAGCAGAGAAGGGGATGTCGCCAAAAACATTCAGTACTTC. Its protein product is CATSREGDVAKNIQYF.

The chain carries TRBV12-5 and TRBJ1-1, with D perhaps matching TRBD1 (6 bases). This CDR3 is built from 15 residues. Trimming left V 4 bases short and J 1 base short, with 13 bases between. Germline loops: CDR1 LGHNT, CDR2 FRNRAP. The CDR3 reads CASGSLAGANTEAFF. The CDR3 nucleotides are TGTGCTAGTGGTTCCTTGGCAGGGGCGAACACTGAAGCTTTCTTT.

V and J are TRBV6-5 and TRBJ1-2; 8 bases match TRBD1. Trimming cost V 4 bases and J 4 bases; bases outside gene matches: 5. CDR1 is MNHEY and CDR2 is SVGAGI in the germline V gene. The CDR3 is 14 residues long. This CDR3 is CASSSGQGIYGYTF. The CDR3 bases are TGTGCCAGCAGTTCCGGACAGGGTATCTATGGCTACACCTTC.

The genes are TRBV2 and TRBJ2-5, with 8 positions matching TRBD2. Germline V gives CDR1 SNHLY, CDR2 FYNNEI. J was trimmed by 5 bases and V by 7 bases; bases with no gene match: 9. The CDR3 spans 14 residues. The CDR3 loop reads CASKAGTSLETQYF. CDR3 sequence (DNA): TGTGCCAGCAAAGCCGGGACTAGTCTTGAGACCCAGTACTTC.

The chain uses TRBV21-1 and TRBJ2-7; the listed D gene, TRBD1, was not tested against the DNA. TRBV21-1 is a documented pseudogene. This CDR3 spans 18 amino acids. The CDR3 coding sequence is TGTGCCAGCAGCAAAGTCGTAACAGGAATCCCTCAAAGGTACGAGCAGTACTTC. This gives the protein CASSKVVTGIPQRYEQYF.

V gene TRBV7-9 combines with J gene TRBJ2-2; 10 positions match TRBD2. CDR1 and CDR2 (germline): SEHNR, FQNEAQ (reference sequence). J lost 4 bases, V lost 1 base, and 6 bases had no gene match. This CDR3 contains 17 residues. The CDR3 DNA follows: TGTGCCAGCAGCTTAGTTAACAGCGGGGGGGCCACCGGGGAGCTGTTTTTT. Protein sequence: CASSLVNSGGATGELFF.

This chain connects TRBV15 to TRBJ2-1; TRBD2 might be the D (5 bases). The CDR3 runs to 15 residues. V lost 3 bases to trimming and J lost 3 bases, with 12 bases between them. Germline V gene sequence: CDR1 LNHNV, CDR2 YYDKDF (reference sequence). CDR3 protein: CATSRGSPVYNEQFF. Here the CDR3 DNA reads TGTGCCACCAGCAGGGGGAGCCCCGTCTACAATGAGCAGTTCTTC.

The chain couples TRBV7-6 to TRBJ1-1, with D hard to call. Germline V CDR1 and CDR2: SGHVS, FNYEAQ. V gave up 3 bases and J gave up 0 bases, with 11 bases separating them. The CDR3 sequence is 15 residues long. This CDR3 is CASSFGGRMNTEAFF. DNA of the CDR3: TGTGCCAGCAGCTTTGGAGGTCGGATGAACACTGAAGCTTTCTTT.

The rearrangement uses TRBV5-1 and TRBJ2-7, with D uncertain. Germline lookup yields CDR1 SGHRS and CDR2 YFSETQ. The CDR3 has 15 residues. V lost 0 bases, J lost 1 base, and 11 bases lay in between. The CDR3 here is CASSLGHETSYEQYF. The CDR3 DNA sequence: TGCGCCAGCAGCTTGGGTCATGAAACATCCTACGAGCAGTACTTC. The whole variable domain, filled in from reference TRBV5-1 and TRBJ2-7, reads KAGVTQTPRYLIKTRGQQVTLSCSPISGHRSVSWYQQTPGQGLQFLFEYFSETQRNKGNFPGRFSGRQFSNSRSEMNVSTLELGDSALYLCASSLGHETSYEQYFGPGTRLTVT.

The chain combines TRBV4-1 with TRBJ2-5; 16 bases are shared with TRBD2. The germline V gene has CDR1 MGHRA and CDR2 YSYEKL. With 0 bases clipped from V and 4 bases from J, the junction kept 2 bases outside the gene matches. CDR3 length equals 17 residues. The CDR3 spells CASSQEGTSGGAETQYF. CDR3 nucleotides: TGCGCCAGCAGCCAAGAGGGGACTAGCGGGGGGGCAGAGACCCAGTACTTC.

The chain couples TRBV4-2 to TRBJ1-6; D is unclear. The CDR3 has 17 residues. Germline V gene data show CDR1 as LGHNA and CDR2 as YNFKEQ. The germline V and J ends were trimmed by 0 bases and 0 bases, with 9 bases remaining between them. The CDR3 bases are TGTGCCAGCAGCCAAGACGGAGAAAGCTCCTATAATTCACCCCTCCACTTT. Translating it yields CASSQDGESSYNSPLHF.

V is TRBV4-2 and J is TRBJ1-2, with 9 bases matching TRBD1. The trim removed 0 bases at V and 8 bases at J, leaving 7 bases unmatched. The CDR3 runs 15 residues. CDR1 and CDR2 from the germline V gene are LGHNA and YNFKEQ. CDR3 in amino acids: CASSQDSQGARGYTF. The CDR3 nucleotides are TGTGCCAGCAGCCAAGATTCACAGGGGGCGCGGGGCTACACCTTC.

This sequence joins TRBV7-9 and TRBJ2-3; 9 nucleotides agree with TRBD2. CDR1 is SEHNR and CDR2 is FQNEAQ in the germline V gene (reference sequence). CDR3 length: 10 residues. The J segment lost 9 bases and the V segment lost 8 bases, leaving 0 bases of the junction unmatched. The DNA for the CDR3 is TGTGCCAGCGGGACTAGCACGCAGTATTTT. It codes for CASGTSTQYF.

About this clone: Additional DNA sequences in this sample encode the identical CDR3. The rearrangement links TRBV19 to TRBJ1-5; 9 bases fit TRBD1. The germline gives CDR1 LNHDA, CDR2 SQIVND (reference sequence). This CDR3 has 21 residues. The J segment lost 0 bases and the V segment lost 7 bases, leaving 22 bases of the junction unmatched. The CDR3 region is CASNLVTGGLGGGYSNQPQHF. CDR3 nucleotide sequence: TGTGCCAGTAACCTCGTGACAGGGGGACTGGGGGGGGGCTATAGCAATCAGCCCCAGCATTTT.